This T cell receptor beta chain was sequenced during a study of T-cell reconstitution after alpha-beta-depleted transplantation in children. The study's findings and limits: The main origin of T-cell counts and diversity one year after transplant was newly produced T cells.

Using unique molecular identifiers, the investigators prepared the TCRbeta library. MiXCR was run by TCRdb on the PCR reads, yielding one entry per CDR3 protein. The sample has under 750,000 distinct CDR3 sequences; 20% to 25% are singletons. This clonotype was seen at least ten times. Its antigen is unidentified. Looked up from germline, CDR1 is MNHNS and CDR2 is SASEGT. The V end lost 6 bases, the J end lost 0 bases, and 16 bases lay between the germline ends. The CDR3 extends over 16 amino acids. The origin of this receptor is a boy less than two years old who had a stem cell transplant for acute myeloid leukemia, so the T cells may come from the graft donor. This sample comprised PBMCs, mostly from graft donor cells, obtained 360 days after TCRalphabeta/CD19-depleted stem cell transplant. This chain uses TRBV6-1 with TRBJ2-3; D ambiguous. This CDR3 reads CASSPFGSWSTDTQYF. CDR3 nucleotide sequence: TGTGCCAGCAGCCCCTTTGGTAGCTGGAGCACAGATACGCAGTATTTT.